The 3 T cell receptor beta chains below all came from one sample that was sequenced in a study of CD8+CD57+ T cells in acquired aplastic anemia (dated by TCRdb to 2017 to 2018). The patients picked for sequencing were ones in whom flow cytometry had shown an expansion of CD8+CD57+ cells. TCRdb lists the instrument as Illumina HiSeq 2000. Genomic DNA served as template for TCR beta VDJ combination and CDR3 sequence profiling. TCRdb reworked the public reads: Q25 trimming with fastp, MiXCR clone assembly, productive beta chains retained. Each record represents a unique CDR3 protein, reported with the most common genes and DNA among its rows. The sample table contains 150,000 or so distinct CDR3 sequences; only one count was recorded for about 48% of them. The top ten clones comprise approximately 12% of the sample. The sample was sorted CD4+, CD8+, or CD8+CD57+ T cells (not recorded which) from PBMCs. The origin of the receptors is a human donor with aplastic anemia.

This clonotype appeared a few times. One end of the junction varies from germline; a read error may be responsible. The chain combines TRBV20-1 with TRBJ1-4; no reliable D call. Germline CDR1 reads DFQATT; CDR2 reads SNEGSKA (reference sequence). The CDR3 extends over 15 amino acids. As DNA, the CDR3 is TGCAGTGCTAGAGATCGGACGGTCCGGAATGAAGAACTGTTTTTT. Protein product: CSARDRTVRNEELFF.

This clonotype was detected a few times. In DNA form, the CDR3 reads TGTGCCACCAGTGATTCGCAGGGTTACGAGCAGTACTTC. Translating it yields CATSDSQGYEQYF. The chain joins TRBV24-1 to TRBJ2-7; possibly TRBD1 for D (5 bases). CDR1 KGHDR and CDR2 SFDVKD come from the germline V gene. The V end lost 2 bases, the J end lost 4 bases, and 8 bases lay between the germline ends. The CDR3 length is 13 residues.

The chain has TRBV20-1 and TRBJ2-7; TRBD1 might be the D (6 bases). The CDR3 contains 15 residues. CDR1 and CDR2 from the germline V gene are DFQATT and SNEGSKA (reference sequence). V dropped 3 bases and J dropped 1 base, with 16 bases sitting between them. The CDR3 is CSASLNLGTSYEQYF. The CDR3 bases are TGCAGTGCTAGTCTCAATCTGGGGACATCCTACGAGCAGTACTTC.